The 20 T cell receptor beta chains below come from one sample, sequenced in a study of shared clonotypes between healthy human individuals. Sequenced by immunoSEQ multiplex PCR; TCRdb stores in-frame clones only, minus some. The table includes over a million clones, around 98% detected once. The specimen was naive CD4+ T cells sorted from blood. Indicated subset: CD45RA+ positively selected. The source of these receptors is a man aged 25-40 years in good health.

This clone was counted a single time. CDR3 protein: CASSFGTPNGELFF. The DNA of the CDR3 is TGCGCCAGCAGCTTCGGGACTCCAAACGGGGAGCTGTTTTTT. The chain uses TRBV5-1 and TRBJ2-2; tentatively, D is TRBD2 (6 bases). The CDR3 is 14 amino acids. Trimming left V 2 bases short and J 7 bases short, with 12 bases between. Germline-derived CDR1 and CDR2 are SGHRS and YFSETQ.

The DNA of the CDR3 is TGTGCAAGTCGCTTAGTTATAGGGGGCAGGGCAACTAATGAAAAACTGTTTTTT. Protein sequence: CASRLVIGGRATNEKLFF. The gene calls are TRBV12-2 and TRBJ1-4; the table gives TRBD1 as D, unverified against the DNA. TRBV12-2 is an annotated pseudogene. CDR3 length: 18 amino acids.

V usage is TRBV6-1 and J usage is TRBJ2-1; D might be TRBD1 or TRBD2, each matching 7 bases. Deletions cut 0 bases from V and 7 bases from J, with 19 bases between. The CDR3 totals 17 residues. Germline V lookup: CDR1 MNHNS, CDR2 SASEGT. The CDR3 spells CASSEAQGGGGWNEQFF. For the CDR3, the DNA is TGTGCCAGCAGTGAAGCGCAGGGAGGGGGCGGGTGGAATGAGCAGTTCTTC.

The genes are TRBV18 and TRBJ1-1, with D perhaps matching TRBD1 (6 bases). This CDR3 spans 14 amino acids. Trimming cost V 1 base and J 3 bases, with 9 bases left between them. CDR1 is KGHSH and CDR2 is LQKENI in the germline V gene. CDR3 in DNA: TGTGCCAGCTCACCACTCAAGGGGGACACTGAAGCTTTCTTT. Translated, it gives CASSPLKGDTEAFF.

V and J are TRBV6-1 and TRBJ1-5; no reliable D call. V lost 2 bases and J lost 4, with 9 bases in between. This CDR3 is built from 14 residues. Germline CDR1 reads MNHNS; CDR2 reads SASEGT. The CDR3 loop reads CASSEFNRNQPQHF. DNA of the CDR3: TGTGCCAGCAGTGAATTTAACAGAAATCAGCCCCAGCATTTT.

This clone has just one count. This rearrangement joins TRBV5-1 to TRBJ2-1; TRBD2 matches at 10 bases. The V and J ends lost 0 bases and 9 bases, in that order; junction bases with no gene match: 6. The CDR3 is made up of 15 amino acids. The germline V gene encodes CDR1 SGHRS and CDR2 YFSETQ. The CDR3 sequence: CASSLASGRGSEQFF. DNA for the CDR3: TGCGCCAGCAGCTTGGCTAGCGGGAGAGGGAGTGAGCAGTTCTTC. The complete variable domain, with remaining parts taken from reference TRBV5-1 and TRBJ2-1, reads KAGVTQTPRYLIKTRGQQVTLSCSPISGHRSVSWYQQTPGQGLQFLFEYFSETQRNKGNFPGRFSGRQFSNSRSEMNVSTLELGDSALYLCASSLASGRGSEQFFGPGTRLTVL.

The chain uses TRBV5-5 and TRBJ2-2; 14 nucleotides agree with TRBD2. The trim removed 4 bases at V and 4 bases at J, leaving 6 bases unmatched. The CDR3 covers 17 residues. CDR1 is SGHKS and CDR2 is YYEKEE in the germline V gene (reference sequence). The CDR3, as DNA: TGTGCCAGCAGCAAGGGACTAGCGGGAGTCGGCACCGGGGAGCTGTTTTTT. The encoded protein is CASSKGLAGVGTGELFF.

The rearrangement links TRBV18 to TRBJ1-2; D not resolved. Trimming shortened V by 1 base and J by 6 bases, and 21 bases separated the two germline ends. Germline CDR1 reads KGHSH; CDR2 reads LQKENI. The CDR3 covers 17 residues. The CDR3 bases are TGTGCCAGCTCACCACTGTACGATCGCAGGACCGCAAATGGCTACACCTTC. Residues: CASSPLYDRRTANGYTF. Drawing the rest from reference TRBV18 and TRBJ1-2, the complete variable domain is NAGVMQNPRHLVRRRGQEARLRCSPMKGHSHVYWYRQLPEEGLKFMVYLQKENIIDESGMPKERFSAEFPKEGPSILRIQQVVRGDSAAYFCASSPLYDRRTANGYTFGSGTRLTVV.

The chain combines TRBV2 with TRBJ1-5; tentatively, D is TRBD1 (5 bases). The CDR3 totals 13 residues. Germline values: CDR1 SNHLY, CDR2 FYNNEI. V was clipped by 7 bases and J by 3 bases, with 10 bases between them. The CDR3 reads CASKLGTNQPQHF. In DNA, the CDR3 is TGTGCCAGCAAACTAGGGACCAATCAGCCCCAGCATTTT.

This clone has only a few counts. The genes are TRBV7-2 and TRBJ1-1; no clear D. The ends were cut back, 1 base at V and 10 bases at J, with 13 bases in the middle. This CDR3 contains 13 residues. CDR1 and CDR2 (germline): SGHTA, FQGNSA. The CDR3 spells CASSLGQQRRAFF. In DNA, the CDR3 is TGTGCCAGCAGCTTAGGGCAACAGAGGAGAGCTTTCTTT.

This clone was seen a single time. This chain joins TRBV18 and TRBJ1-2, with 8 nucleotides matching TRBD1. J lost 3 bases, V lost 4 bases, and 4 bases had no gene match. Germline V gives CDR1 KGHSH, CDR2 LQKENI. The CDR3 covers 14 residues. As DNA, the CDR3 is TGTGCCAGCTCACGGGACAGGCAGGACTATGGCTACACCTTC. Protein product: CASSRDRQDYGYTF.

V and J are TRBV6-1 and TRBJ2-1; D unresolved. The CDR3 is made up of 16 amino acids. Germline V gene lookup returns CDR1 MNHNS and CDR2 SASEGT. V lost 2 bases and J 2 bases, leaving 13 bases between the germline ends. The CDR3 DNA reads TGTGCCAGCAGTGAACTCAGGACGAGGACCTACAATGAGCAGTTCTTC. This translates into CASSELRTRTYNEQFF.

This sequence joins TRBV27 and TRBJ2-2, with TRBD2 matching 12 bases. J lost 0 bases, V lost 2 bases, and 4 bases had no gene match. CDR3 length: 18 amino acids. Per germline, CDR1 MNHEY and CDR2 SMNVEV (reference sequence). The CDR3 spells CASSLRLAGAANTGELFF. Here the CDR3 DNA reads TGTGCCAGCAGTTTAAGACTAGCGGGAGCTGCGAACACCGGGGAGCTGTTTTTT.

The chain joins TRBV9 to TRBJ2-1; possible D gene TRBD1, 6 bases. Trimming took off 4 bases at V and 0 bases at J, with 11 bases between the two ends. Germline assignment: CDR1 SGDLS and CDR2 YYNGEE. The CDR3 is 15 amino acids. The CDR3 is CASSLGASSYNEQFF. The CDR3 DNA sequence: TGTGCCAGCAGCCTGGGGGCGAGCTCCTACAATGAGCAGTTCTTC.

The chain is built from TRBV2 and TRBJ2-7, with D perhaps assigned TRBD1 or TRBD2 (5 bases each). Germline CDR1 and CDR2: SNHLY and FYNNEI. V shed 6 bases and J shed 2 bases, with 17 bases lying between them. This CDR3 spans 15 amino acids. CDR3 in DNA: TGTGCCAGCAGCCCTTCCGGGACCTTACCCTACGAGCAGTACTTC. Amino acid sequence: CASSPSGTLPYEQYF.

This clone was found once. The chain employs TRBV7-2 and TRBJ2-3; unclear D gene. Trimming removed 5 bases at V and 6 bases at J, with 6 bases between. The CDR3 sequence is 11 residues long. Germline lookup yields CDR1 SGHTA and CDR2 FQGNSA. The CDR3 bases are TGTGCCAGCAGCCGGTTGGATACGCAGTATTTT. This translates into CASSRLDTQYF.

The J gene is TRBJ2-5, the V gene TRBV19; D might be TRBD1 or TRBD2, each matching 5 bases. This CDR3 region has 13 residues. Deletions cut 10 bases from V and 0 bases from J, with 12 bases between. Germline loops: CDR1 LNHDA, CDR2 SQIVND (reference sequence). Here the CDR3 reads CATEGPYQETQYF. The CDR3 bases are TGTGCCACTGAGGGACCGTACCAAGAGACCCAGTACTTC.

With respect to this clone: Other DNA variants within this sample encode the same CDR3. V usage is TRBV4-3 and J usage is TRBJ1-1; D call uncertain. The CDR3 spans 14 residues. Per the germline V gene, CDR1 is LGHNA and CDR2 is YSLEER. Between the trimmed V and J ends, which lost 0 bases and 1 base, there was a span of 6 bases. As DNA, the CDR3 is TGCGCCAGCAGCCAAGATCCTCAGAACACTGAAGCTTTCTTT. This gives the protein CASSQDPQNTEAFF.

V is TRBV27 and J is TRBJ2-7, with D possibly being TRBD1 or TRBD2 (6 bases each). Germline V gene sequence: CDR1 MNHEY, CDR2 SMNVEV (reference sequence). The CDR3 length is 14 residues. The germline V and J ends were trimmed by 8 bases and 6 bases, with 20 bases remaining between them. The CDR3 loop is CASRPGLRGGEQYF. The CDR3 DNA sequence: TGTGCCAGCCGCCCGGGACTGAGAGGGGGCGAGCAGTACTTC.

As for this clone: Other DNA sequences in the sample encode the same CDR3. The genes are TRBV18 and TRBJ2-2; D remains unclear. CDR1 is KGHSH and CDR2 is LQKENI in the germline V gene. CDR3 length equals 14 residues. Between the trimmed V and J ends, which lost 1 base and 5 bases, there was a span of 8 bases. CDR3 region: CASSPLSGTGELFF. DNA of the CDR3: TGTGCCAGCTCACCACTTTCCGGGACCGGGGAGCTGTTTTTT. The full variable domain, completed using reference TRBV18 and TRBJ2-2, is NAGVMQNPRHLVRRRGQEARLRCSPMKGHSHVYWYRQLPEEGLKFMVYLQKENIIDESGMPKERFSAEFPKEGPSILRIQQVVRGDSAAYFCASSPLSGTGELFFGEGSRLTVL.